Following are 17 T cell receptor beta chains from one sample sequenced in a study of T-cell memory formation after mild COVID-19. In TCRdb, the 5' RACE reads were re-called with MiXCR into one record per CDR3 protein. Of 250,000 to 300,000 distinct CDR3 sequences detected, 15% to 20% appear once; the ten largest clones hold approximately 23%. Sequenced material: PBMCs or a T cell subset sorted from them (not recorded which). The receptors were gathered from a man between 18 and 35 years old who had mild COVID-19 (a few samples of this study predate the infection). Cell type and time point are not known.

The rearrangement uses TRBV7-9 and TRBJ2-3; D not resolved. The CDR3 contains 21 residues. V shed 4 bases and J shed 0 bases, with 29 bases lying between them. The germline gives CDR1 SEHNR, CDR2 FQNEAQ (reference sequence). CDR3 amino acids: CASSSTTSRTDLEKSTDTQYF. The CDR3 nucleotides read TGTGCCAGCAGCTCAACTACTTCCAGGACCGACCTAGAAAAGAGCACAGATACGCAGTATTTT.

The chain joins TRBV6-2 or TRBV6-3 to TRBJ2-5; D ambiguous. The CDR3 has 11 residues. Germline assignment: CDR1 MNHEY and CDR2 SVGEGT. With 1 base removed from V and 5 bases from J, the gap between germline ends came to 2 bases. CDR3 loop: CASSYFETQYF. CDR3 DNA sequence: TGTGCCAGCAGTTACTTCGAGACCCAGTACTTC.

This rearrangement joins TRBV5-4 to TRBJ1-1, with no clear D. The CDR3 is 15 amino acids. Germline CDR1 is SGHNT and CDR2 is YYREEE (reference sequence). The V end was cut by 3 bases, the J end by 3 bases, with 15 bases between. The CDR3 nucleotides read TGTGCCAGCAGCTCCCCGGAGTCGGGGTACACTGAAGCTTTCTTT. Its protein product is CASSSPESGYTEAFF. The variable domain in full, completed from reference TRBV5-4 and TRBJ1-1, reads ETGVTQSPTHLIKTRGQQVTLRCSSQSGHNTVSWYQQALGQGPQFIFQYYREEENGRGNFPPRFSGLQFPNYSSELNVNALELDDSALYLCASSSPESGYTEAFFGQGTRLTVV.

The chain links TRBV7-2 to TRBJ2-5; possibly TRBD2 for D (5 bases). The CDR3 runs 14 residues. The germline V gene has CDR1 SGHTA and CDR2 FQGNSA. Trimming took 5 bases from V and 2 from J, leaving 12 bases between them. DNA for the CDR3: TGTGCCAGCAGCCCCGACTACCTACAAGAGACCCAGTACTTC. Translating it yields CASSPDYLQETQYF. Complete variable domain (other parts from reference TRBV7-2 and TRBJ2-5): GAGVSQSPSNKVTEKGKDVELRCDPISGHTALYWYRQSLGQGLEFLIYFQGNSAPDKSGLPSDRFSAERTGGSVSTLTIQRTQQEDSAVYLCASSPDYLQETQYFGPGTRLLVL.

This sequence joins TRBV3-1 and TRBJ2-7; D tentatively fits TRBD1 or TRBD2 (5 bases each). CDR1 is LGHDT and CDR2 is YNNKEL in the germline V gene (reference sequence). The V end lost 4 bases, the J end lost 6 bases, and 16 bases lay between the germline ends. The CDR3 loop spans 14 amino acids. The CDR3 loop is CASSLRGWGGEQYF. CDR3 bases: TGTGCCAGCAGCCTCCGGGGCTGGGGCGGCGAGCAGTACTTC.

CDR3 residues: CASSQGEAGGTDTQYF. As DNA, the CDR3 is TGTGCCAGCAGCCAAGGGGAAGCGGGGGGCACAGATACGCAGTATTTT. The chain uses TRBV4-2 and TRBJ2-3; 8 bases fit TRBD2. With 1 base clipped from V and 1 base from J, the junction kept 4 bases outside the gene matches. The CDR3 spans 16 residues. In germline, CDR1 is LGHNA, CDR2 YNFKEQ.

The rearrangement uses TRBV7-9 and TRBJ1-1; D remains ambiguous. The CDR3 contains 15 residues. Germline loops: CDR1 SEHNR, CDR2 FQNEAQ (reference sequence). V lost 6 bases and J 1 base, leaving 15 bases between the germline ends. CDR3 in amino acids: CASSPTNGRNTEAFF. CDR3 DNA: TGTGCCAGCAGTCCGACCAATGGGAGGAACACTGAAGCTTTCTTT. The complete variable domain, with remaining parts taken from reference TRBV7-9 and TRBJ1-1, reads DTGVSQNPRHKITKRGQNVTFRCDPISEHNRLYWYRQTLGQGPEFLTYFQNEAQLEKSRLLSDRFSAERPKGSFSTLEIQRTEQGDSAMYLCASSPTNGRNTEAFFGQGTRLTVV.

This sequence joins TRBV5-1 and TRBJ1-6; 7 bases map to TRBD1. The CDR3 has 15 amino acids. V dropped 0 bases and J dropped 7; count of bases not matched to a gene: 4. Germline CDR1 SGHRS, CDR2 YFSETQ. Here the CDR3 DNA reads TGCGCCAGCAGCTTGGCCTTGGGACAGAATTCACCCCTCCACTTT. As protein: CASSLALGQNSPLHF.

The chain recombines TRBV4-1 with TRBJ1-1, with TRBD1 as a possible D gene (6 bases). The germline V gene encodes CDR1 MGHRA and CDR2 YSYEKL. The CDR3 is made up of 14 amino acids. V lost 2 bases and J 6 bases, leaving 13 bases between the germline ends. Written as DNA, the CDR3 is TGCGCCAGCAGCCAAACAGGGAGACGGCCTGAAGCTTTCTTT. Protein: CASSQTGRRPEAFF.

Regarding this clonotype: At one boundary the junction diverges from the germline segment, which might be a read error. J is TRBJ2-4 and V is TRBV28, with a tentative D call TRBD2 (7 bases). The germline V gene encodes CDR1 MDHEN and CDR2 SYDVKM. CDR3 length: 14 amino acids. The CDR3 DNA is TGTGCCAGCAGCGCGCCGGGGGGCGCTTTTTCAGGGGATTTC. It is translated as CASSAPGGAFSGDF.

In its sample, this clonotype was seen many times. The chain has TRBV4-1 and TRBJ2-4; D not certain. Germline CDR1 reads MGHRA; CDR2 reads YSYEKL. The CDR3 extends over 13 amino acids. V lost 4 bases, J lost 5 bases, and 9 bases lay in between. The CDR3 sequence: CASSLDDQNIQYF. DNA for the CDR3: TGCGCCAGCAGCCTCGACGACCAAAACATTCAGTACTTC.

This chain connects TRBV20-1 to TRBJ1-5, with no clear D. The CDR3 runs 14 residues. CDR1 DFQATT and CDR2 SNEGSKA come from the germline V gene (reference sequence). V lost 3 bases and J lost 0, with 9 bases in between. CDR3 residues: CSARAPYSNQPQHF. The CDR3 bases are TGCAGTGCTAGGGCGCCGTATAGCAATCAGCCCCAGCATTTT.

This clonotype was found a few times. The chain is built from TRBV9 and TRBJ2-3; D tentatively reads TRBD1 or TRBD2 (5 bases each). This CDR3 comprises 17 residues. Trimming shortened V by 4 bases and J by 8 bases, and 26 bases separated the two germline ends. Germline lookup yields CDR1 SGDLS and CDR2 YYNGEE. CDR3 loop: CASSPTSLGTAPGTQYF. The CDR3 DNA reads TGTGCCAGCAGCCCGACCAGCTTGGGGACCGCCCCTGGTACGCAGTATTTT.

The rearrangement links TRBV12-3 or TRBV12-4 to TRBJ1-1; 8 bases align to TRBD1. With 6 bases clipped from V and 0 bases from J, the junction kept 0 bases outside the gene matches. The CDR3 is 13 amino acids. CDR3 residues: CASRGQVNTEAFF. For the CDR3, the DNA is TGTGCCAGCAGGGGACAGGTGAACACTGAAGCTTTCTTT.

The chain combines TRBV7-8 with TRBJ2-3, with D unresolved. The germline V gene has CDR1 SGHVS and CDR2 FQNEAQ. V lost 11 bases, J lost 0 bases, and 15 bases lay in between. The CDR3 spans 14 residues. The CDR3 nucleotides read TGTGCCCCTACCCCCCTCCGTAGCACAGATACGCAGTATTTT. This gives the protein CAPTPLRSTDTQYF.

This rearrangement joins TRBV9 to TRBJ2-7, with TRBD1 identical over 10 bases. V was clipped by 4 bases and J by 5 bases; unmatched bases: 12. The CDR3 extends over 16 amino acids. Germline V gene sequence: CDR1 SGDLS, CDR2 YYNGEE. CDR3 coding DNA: TGTGCCAGCAGCCCCTCGACAGGGGGCTTTAGCGACGAGCAGTACTTC. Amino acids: CASSPSTGGFSDEQYF.

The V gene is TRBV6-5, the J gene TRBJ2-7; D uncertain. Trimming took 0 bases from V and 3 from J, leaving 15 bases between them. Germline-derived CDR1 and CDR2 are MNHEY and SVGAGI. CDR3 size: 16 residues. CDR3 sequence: CASSYSSEGLGYEQYV. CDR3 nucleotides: TGTGCCAGCAGTTACTCGAGTGAAGGGTTAGGCTACGAGCAGTACGTC.